The rows below give T cell receptor beta chains drawn from one sample of a study of blood T cells in healthy people across ages. TCRdb analysed the 5' RACE reads with MiXCR anew, one entry per CDR3 protein. The data contain around 1,700,000 distinct CDR3 sequences, 28% of them singletons. Input material: blood. The receptors stem from a woman aged 25 to 45 in good health. Each CDR3 is given with its conserved first and last residue. D genes are given only for firm matches. Only some rows state a clone size, as once, few, many or a class for expanded clones.

len	d_gene	v_gene	j_gene	abundance	CDR3aa	CDR3nt
14	-	TRBV5-4	TRBJ2-5	few	CASTKSGGQETQYF	TGTGCCAGCACCAAGAGTGGGGGGCAAGAGACCCAGTACTTC
13	-	TRBV29-1	TRBJ2-5	many	CSVENNQGETQYF	TGCAGCGTTGAAAATAACCAGGGGGAGACCCAGTACTTC
14	-	TRBV29-1	TRBJ2-5	few	CSVRPILKQETQYF	TGCAGCGTCAGGCCCATTCTTAAACAAGAGACCCAGTACTTC
16	TRBD2	TRBV6-2/TRBV6-3	TRBJ2-3	few	CASSPRAGVSTDTQYF	TGTGCCAGCAGCCCCCGGGCGGGAGTGTCTACAGATACGCAGTATTTT
14	TRBD2	TRBV9	TRBJ2-1	-	CASTGLAAANEQFF	TGTGCCAGCACGGGGCTAGCGGCGGCAAATGAGCAGTTCTTC
14	TRBD2	TRBV7-2	TRBJ2-5	-	CTGSLGGVGETQYF	TGTACCGGCAGCCTCGGGGGGGTAGGGGAGACCCAGTACTTC
15	-	TRBV12-3/TRBV12-4	TRBJ2-7	few	CASSFTRQFSYEQYF	TGTGCCAGCAGTTTTACTAGGCAGTTTTCCTACGAGCAGTACTTC
14	TRBD1	TRBV6-5	TRBJ1-1	few	CASRYRTGNTEAFF	TGTGCCAGCAGGTATCGGACAGGGAACACTGAAGCTTTCTTT
15	-	TRBV25-1	TRBJ1-4	once	CASSESRGSLEKLFF	TGTGCCAGCAGTGAATCCCGGGGCTCGTTAGAAAAACTGTTTTTT
14	-	TRBV6-2/TRBV6-3	TRBJ2-2	-	CASLRSQRAGELFF	TGTGCCAGCCTCCGCTCTCAACGCGCCGGGGAGCTGTTTTTT
12	-	TRBV5-1	TRBJ2-3	-	CASIGRGDTQYF	TGCGCCAGCATAGGTCGGGGAGATACGCAGTATTTT
14	-	TRBV7-2	TRBJ2-1	many	CASSLGGAQNEQFF	TGTGCCAGCAGCTTAGGGGGGGCGCAAAATGAGCAGTTCTTC
13	-	TRBV2	TRBJ2-7	-	CASKGITSYEQYF	TGTGCCAGCAAAGGGATTACCTCCTACGAGCAGTACTTC
15	-	TRBV7-2	TRBJ2-7	many	CASSSSESSSYEQYF	TGTGCCAGCAGCTCCAGCGAGTCGAGCTCCTACGAGCAGTACTTC
14	-	TRBV29-1	TRBJ2-4	-	CSVEVGGSKNIQYF	TGCAGCGTTGAAGTAGGAGGCAGTAAAAACATTCAGTACTTC
13	-	TRBV20-1	TRBJ1-1	once	CSADVREGTEAFF	TGCAGTGCTGACGTAAGGGAGGGGACTGAAGCTTTCTTT
16	TRBD2	TRBV7-2	TRBJ2-5	few	CASSLRLAGLREAQYF	TGTGCCAGCAGCCTCAGACTAGCGGGACTGAGGGAGGCCCAGTACTTC
16	TRBD2	TRBV29-1	TRBJ2-6	-	CSARFGSGTGANVLTF	TGCAGCGCCCGCTTCGGGAGCGGGACTGGGGCCAACGTCCTGACTTTC
14	-	TRBV5-1	TRBJ1-1	-	CASSADPTGTEAFF	TGCGCCAGCAGCGCAGACCCCACTGGAACTGAAGCTTTCTTT
16	-	TRBV6-5	TRBJ2-7	-	CASSKLPGLSTYEQYF	TGTGCCAGCAGTAAGTTACCTGGGTTGAGTACCTACGAGCAGTACTTC
15	-	TRBV6-1	TRBJ2-3	-	CASSEYRASTDTQYF	TGTGCCAGCAGTGAATACAGGGCTAGCACAGATACGCAGTATTTT
16	TRBD2	TRBV9	TRBJ2-7	many	CASSVGSSGVNYEQYF	TGTGCCAGCAGCGTAGGATCCAGCGGGGTTAACTACGAGCAGTACTTC
15	-	TRBV7-9	TRBJ1-1	few	CASSQAMGGGTEAFF	TGTGCCAGCAGCCAAGCGATGGGGGGAGGCACTGAAGCTTTCTTT
13	-	TRBV12-3/TRBV12-4	TRBJ1-2	many	CASSPAAGRGYTF	TGTGCCAGCAGTCCCGCGGCAGGGCGGGGCTACACCTTC
14	-	TRBV20-1	TRBJ1-4	-	CSAPNRGRDEKRFF	TGCAGTGCCCCAAATCGGGGAAGGGATGAAAAACGGTTTTTT
13	-	TRBV6-1	TRBJ1-6	-	CASSEPYNSPLHF	TGTGCCAGCAGTGAACCGTATAATTCACCCCTCCACTTT
14	-	TRBV7-9	TRBJ2-7	few	CASSGDLSSYEQYF	TGTGCCAGCAGCGGGGACTTGAGCTCCTACGAGCAGTACTTC
12	-	TRBV11-2	TRBJ2-3	-	CASSSTGVSQYF	TGTGCCAGCAGCTCCACCGGGGTCTCGCAGTATTTT
15	-	TRBV19	TRBJ2-5	few	CASSIRLASQETQYF	TGTGCCAGTAGTATTCGGCTAGCGTCACAAGAGACCCAGTACTTC
14	-	TRBV5-1	TRBJ2-4	many	CASSWSPDPDIQYF	TGCGCCAGCAGCTGGAGTCCAGATCCCGACATTCAGTACTTC
14	-	TRBV29-1	TRBJ2-6	many	CSAQTGSGANVLTF	TGCAGCGCCCAAACAGGGTCCGGGGCCAACGTCCTGACTTTC
15	TRBD1	TRBV12-3/TRBV12-4	TRBJ1-1	-	CASITGVRRNTEAFF	TGTGCCAGCATTACAGGGGTAAGGAGGAACACTGAAGCTTTCTTT
13	-	TRBV20-1	TRBJ2-5	many	CSALFAEQETQYF	TGCAGTGCCCTATTCGCTGAGCAAGAGACCCAGTACTTC
13	-	TRBV28	TRBJ2-3	many	CASSLLLGDTQYF	TGTGCCAGCAGTTTATTACTCGGAGATACGCAGTATTTT
9	-	TRBV20-1	TRBJ1-2	many	CSASPGYTF	TGCAGTGCTAGTCCTGGCTACACCTTC
14	TRBD1	TRBV5-1	TRBJ2-7	few	CASSLGAGGVEQYF	TGCGCCAGCAGCTTGGGTGCAGGGGGCGTGGAGCAGTACTTC
14	-	TRBV11-2	TRBJ2-7	many	CASSRQGPAYEQYF	TGTGCCAGCAGCCGGCAGGGACCTGCCTACGAGCAGTACTTC
15	TRBD2	TRBV5-1	TRBJ2-1	once	CASSWPSGDYNEQFF	TGCGCCAGCAGCTGGCCTAGCGGAGACTACAATGAGCAGTTCTTC
14	-	TRBV7-9	TRBJ2-1	many	CASSAGTLGNEQFF	TGTGCCAGCAGTGCCGGGACTCTAGGCAATGAGCAGTTCTTC
17	-	TRBV10-1	TRBJ1-2	few	CASSPDSLQPSNYGYTF	TGCGCCAGCAGTCCGGACAGCCTTCAACCGTCTAACTATGGCTACACCTTC
15	-	TRBV7-3	TRBJ2-3	-	CASSLTAGLADTQYF	TGTGCCAGCAGCTTAACGGCAGGGTTGGCAGATACGCAGTATTTT
15	TRBD1	TRBV6-6	TRBJ2-7	many	CASKQPTGSFYEQYF	TGTGCCAGCAAGCAGCCGACAGGGAGCTTCTACGAGCAGTACTTC
12	-	TRBV12-3/TRBV12-4	TRBJ2-1	few	CASSQVGREQFF	TGTGCCAGCAGCCAGGTGGGGAGAGAGCAGTTCTTC
15	TRBD1	TRBV25-1	TRBJ2-7	many	CASGKRGTGGGEQYF	TGTGCCAGCGGGAAGCGGGGGACAGGGGGAGGCGAGCAGTACTTC
15	-	TRBV30	TRBJ2-5	-	CAWTQFTRTAGEQYF	TGTGCCTGGACCCAATTTACTCGGACAGCGGGTGAGCAGTACTTC
17	TRBD2	TRBV7-6	TRBJ2-1	-	CASSRAEAGEAGNEQFF	TGTGCCAGCAGCCGCGCGGAAGCGGGAGAGGCCGGCAATGAGCAGTTCTTC